The rows below give T cell receptor beta chains drawn from one sample of a study of T cell repertoires in cytomegalovirus infection. These receptors lack a known antigen. From the reads, TCRdb called clonotypes with MiXCR, one entry per CDR3 protein. Of about 830,000 distinct CDR3 sequences listed, approximately 32% are singletons. The specimen comprised cultured CD8+ T cells from PBMCs, sampled from culture after CMV antigen stimulation. These receptors all come from a human donor in good health (CMV status not recorded). Some clones in this sample may be carry-over from other donors' samples. Each CDR3 is given with its conserved first and last residue. Fields, in order: V gene, D gene, clone size, J gene, CDR3 protein, CDR3 DNA. The D gene is left open where the match is weak. Rows may omit the clone size; those that give it use once, few, many or a size class.

>TRBV19|TRBD1|few|TRBJ1-1
CASSKGAAMNTEAFF
TGTGCCAGTAGTAAGGGGGCCGCCATGAACACTGAAGCTTTCTTT
>TRBV12-3/TRBV12-4|.|few|TRBJ1-1
CASSRVRGFTEAFF
TGTGCCAGCAGTCGCGTGAGGGGGTTCACTGAAGCTTTCTTT
>TRBV6-1|TRBD1|.|TRBJ1-3
CASMGWTGPNTIYF
TGTGCCAGCATGGGCTGGACAGGCCCGAACACCATATATTTT
>TRBV6-1|TRBD2|few|TRBJ2-3
CASSELPSGVNTDTQYF
TGTGCCAGCAGTGAACTCCCTAGCGGGGTGAACACAGATACGCAGTATTTT
>TRBV7-6|.|many|TRBJ2-3
CASSLGLTITDTQYF
TGTGCCAGCAGCCTGGGACTGACCATCACAGATACGCAGTATTTT
>TRBV6-8|.|.|TRBJ2-4
CASRTWTAYENIQYF
TGTGCCAGCAGGACATGGACAGCCTACGAAAACATTCAGTACTTC
>TRBV3-1|TRBD2|.|TRBJ2-7
CASSHTGLVGYEQYF
TGTGCCAGCAGCCACACCGGACTAGTGGGCTACGAGCAGTACTTC
>TRBV19|.|.|TRBJ1-1
CASSTSGGANTEAFF
TGTGCCAGTAGTACCTCCGGGGGGGCAAACACTGAAGCTTTCTTT
>TRBV6-2/TRBV6-3|.|.|TRBJ2-5
CASSSPGPGGETQYF
TGTGCCAGCAGTTCTCCAGGTCCCGGCGGAGAGACCCAGTACTTC
>TRBV19|.|few|TRBJ2-3
CASSISGYGSTDTQYF
TGTGCCAGTAGTATATCGGGTTATGGTAGCACAGATACGCAGTATTTT
>TRBV13|.|.|TRBJ2-3
CASSEQRDRQYF
TGTGCCAGCAGCGAACAGAGGGATAGGCAGTATTTT
>TRBV7-3|TRBD2|many|TRBJ2-1
CASSLLAGGFNEQFF
TGTGCCAGCAGCTTACTAGCGGGGGGGTTTAATGAGCAGTTCTTC
>TRBV7-8|.|few|TRBJ2-7
CASSLGVGVSYEQYF
TGTGCCAGCAGCTTAGGGGTTGGAGTGTCCTACGAGCAGTACTTC
>TRBV2|.|.|TRBJ2-1
CASPKEEGLYNEQFF
TGTGCCAGCCCAAAGGAAGAAGGGCTTTACAATGAGCAGTTCTTC
>TRBV7-6|.|few|TRBJ1-3
CATTIESRGNTIYF
TGTGCCACCACGATTGAATCACGGGGAAACACCATATATTTT
>TRBV20-1|TRBD2|.|TRBJ2-1
CSARISGGPYNEQFF
TGCAGTGCTAGAATTAGCGGGGGCCCTTACAATGAGCAGTTCTTC
>TRBV6-6|TRBD1|few|TRBJ2-7
CASSYIGQVYEQYF
TGTGCCAGCAGTTACATCGGACAGGTCTACGAGCAGTACTTC
>TRBV7-7|.|few|TRBJ2-2
CASSPGTPGELFF
TGTGCTAGCAGCCCAGGGACGCCCGGGGAGCTGTTTTTT
>TRBV12-3/TRBV12-4|.|.|TRBJ2-1
CASSLASIVVEQFF
TGTGCCAGCAGTTTAGCTAGTATAGTGGTTGAGCAGTTCTTC
>TRBV10-3|.|.|TRBJ2-7
CAISENGSPLDEQYF
TGTGCCATCAGTGAAAACGGGTCCCCCCTAGACGAGCAGTACTTC
>TRBV15|TRBD1|.|TRBJ2-6
CATSRDDRGNFSGANVLTF
TGTGCCACCAGCAGAGATGACAGGGGTAACTTCTCTGGGGCCAACGTCCTGACTTTC
>TRBV20-1|TRBD1|.|TRBJ1-2
CSARDVPDRDRAFLGYTF
TGCAGTGCTAGAGATGTGCCCGACCGGGACAGGGCTTTTCTCGGCTACACCTTC
>TRBV27|.|many|TRBJ2-5
CASSILAQETQYF
TGTGCCAGCAGTATACTAGCTCAAGAGACCCAGTACTTC
>TRBV6-1|.|few|TRBJ1-2
CASSYQGGGPEPHYGYTF
TGTGCCAGCAGTTACCAAGGGGGGGGGCCCGAGCCGCACTATGGCTACACCTTC
>TRBV7-8|.|few|TRBJ2-5
CASSLLIADPAWGNQYF
TGTGCCAGCAGCTTACTGATCGCGGACCCGGCGTGGGGGAACCAGTACTTC
>TRBV12-5|.|few|TRBJ1-5
CASGLPVDSPPQHF
TGTGCTAGTGGTTTGCCGGTGGACAGTCCGCCCCAGCATTTT
>TRBV11-2|.|few|TRBJ2-2
CASSSPRQTNTGELFF
TGTGCCAGCAGCTCCCCCCGACAGACTAACACCGGGGAGCTGTTTTTT
>TRBV27|TRBD2|.|TRBJ2-5
CATIRLAGGRETQYF
TGTGCCACCATTCGACTTGCGGGGGGTCGGGAGACCCAGTACTTC
>TRBV12-5|.|few|TRBJ2-3
CASGPPGLVTQYF
TGTGCTAGTGGCCCGCCCGGCCTTGTTACGCAGTATTTT
>TRBV7-2|.|many|TRBJ2-3
CASSPGESSTDTQYF
TGTGCCAGCAGCCCGGGGGAGTCTAGCACAGATACGCAGTATTTT
>TRBV6-2/TRBV6-3|.|few|TRBJ1-1
CASSYNEGPNTEAFF
TGTGCCAGCAGTTACAACGAGGGACCGAACACTGAAGCTTTCTTT
>TRBV10-3|.|.|TRBJ1-5
CAISGWDSNQPQHF
TGTGCCATCAGTGGATGGGATAGCAATCAGCCCCAGCATTTT
>TRBV27|TRBD1|.|TRBJ2-5
CASSILGQGAQETQYF
TGTGCCAGCAGCATCCTTGGACAGGGGGCCCAAGAGACCCAGTACTTC
>TRBV20-1|TRBD1|few|TRBJ2-1
CSAEATGQGTYNEQFF
TGCAGTGCGGAAGCTACGGGACAGGGAACTTACAATGAGCAGTTCTTC
>TRBV27|TRBD1|few|TRBJ1-5
CASSWTGEDQPQHF
TGTGCCAGCAGTTGGACAGGGGAAGATCAGCCCCAGCATTTT
>TRBV6-1|.|many|TRBJ2-7
CASSKSGLTYEQYF
TGTGCCAGCAGCAAATCAGGATTGACCTACGAGCAGTACTTC
>TRBV5-4|TRBD1|.|TRBJ1-6
CASSQYRGQNSPLHF
TGTGCCAGCAGCCAGTACAGGGGCCAGAATTCACCCCTCCACTTT
>TRBV10-3|TRBD1|.|TRBJ2-3
CAISGGQGTPDTQYF
TGTGCCATCAGTGGGGGACAGGGGACCCCAGATACGCAGTATTTT
>TRBV27|.|many|TRBJ1-5
CASSLTRGNQPQHF
TGTGCCAGCAGTCTGACAAGGGGGAATCAGCCCCAGCATTTT
>TRBV12-3/TRBV12-4|.|few|TRBJ1-2
CASSSGPLYDYGYTF
TGTGCCAGCAGTTCCGGACCTCTGTACGACTATGGCTACACCTTC
>TRBV7-3|TRBD1|.|TRBJ2-2
CANSPQGAANTGELFF
TGTGCCAACAGTCCTCAGGGGGCGGCGAACACCGGGGAGCTGTTTTTT
>TRBV4-2|.|few|TRBJ1-2
CASSQMGQGLDGYTF
TGTGCCAGCAGCCAGATGGGGCAGGGTCTTGACGGCTACACCTTC
>TRBV10-3|TRBD2|few|TRBJ2-1
CATHPGGAPGGGNEQFF
TGTGCCACCCACCCGGGAGGGGCCCCGGGGGGGGGCAATGAGCAGTTCTTC
>TRBV14|TRBD1|.|TRBJ1-2
CASSEGGVHGYTF
TGTGCCAGCAGCGAAGGGGGCGTACATGGCTACACCTTC
>TRBV4-1|.|many|TRBJ2-3
CASSQDRTETADTQYF
TGCGCCAGCAGCCAAGATCGGACAGAGACAGCGGATACGCAGTATTTT
>TRBV27|TRBD1|.|TRBJ1-1
CASSLTGVDEAFF
TGTGCCAGCAGCCTAACAGGGGTGGATGAAGCTTTCTTT
>TRBV4-1|.|few|TRBJ2-5
CASSQGEGTETQYF
TGCGCCAGCAGCCAAGGAGAGGGAACAGAGACCCAGTACTTC
>TRBV12-3/TRBV12-4|.|many|TRBJ1-5
CASSSGLGNQPQHF
TGTGCCAGCAGTTCAGGGTTGGGAAATCAGCCCCAGCATTTT
>TRBV5-1|.|few|TRBJ1-1
CASSPPPGTSLTEAFF
TGCGCCAGCAGCCCTCCCCCCGGGACAAGCTTGACTGAAGCTTTCTTT
>TRBV19|TRBD1|.|TRBJ2-1
CASSMTGYNEQFF
TGTGCCAGTAGTATGACAGGGTACAATGAGCAGTTCTTC
>TRBV7-2|TRBD1|.|TRBJ1-4
CVSSFLGQGATEKLFF
TGTGTCAGCAGCTTCCTAGGACAGGGGGCAACGGAAAAACTGTTTTTT
>TRBV20-1|TRBD2|.|TRBJ2-5
CSARDLLAGEETQYF
TGCAGTGCTAGAGATCTCCTAGCGGGGGAGGAGACCCAGTACTTC
>TRBV13|.|many|TRBJ2-1
CANSQPRAPRSYNEQFF
TGTGCCAACTCACAACCGAGGGCACCGAGGTCCTACAATGAGCAGTTCTTC
>TRBV7-9|.|.|TRBJ1-5
CASSVGANQPQHF
TGTGCCAGCAGCGTGGGGGCTAATCAGCCCCAGCATTTT
>TRBV12-3/TRBV12-4|.|many|TRBJ2-7
CASSGRGAYEQYF
TGTGCCAGCTCCGGGCGGGGAGCCTACGAGCAGTACTTC
>TRBV7-6|.|many|TRBJ2-1
CASSQGRKSYNEQFF
TGTGCCAGCAGCCAGGGTCGGAAATCCTACAATGAGCAGTTCTTC
>TRBV6-6|TRBD1|few|TRBJ1-1
CASGTGDMNTEAFF
TGTGCCAGCGGGACAGGAGACATGAACACTGAAGCTTTCTTT
>TRBV5-4|TRBD1|.|TRBJ1-2
CASSLDPLTGANYGYTF
TGTGCCAGCAGCCTGGACCCTCTGACAGGGGCGAACTATGGCTACACCTTC
>TRBV6-2/TRBV6-3|.|.|TRBJ1-5
CASSGGMLQPQHF
TGTGCCAGCAGTGGGGGGATGTTGCAGCCCCAGCATTTT